This T cell receptor beta chain was recorded in a study of OX40 agonist ivuxolimab in advanced cancers. Germline V gene lookup returns CDR1 DFQATT and CDR2 SNEGSKA (reference sequence). Trimming took off 5 bases at V and 4 bases at J, with 8 bases between the two ends. This CDR3 has 11 residues. Using immunoSEQ multiplex PCR, the repertoire was profiled, and TCRdb retains in-frame clones only, with some absent. The sample lists 60,000 or so clones; 85% to 90% were seen once. The genes are TRBV20-1 and TRBJ2-5; no clear D. The sequenced sample was CD4+ or CD8+ T cells sorted from blood, obtained in a trial of the OX40 agonist ivuxolimab. This TCR was sampled from an adult with an advanced solid tumor such as melanoma, head and neck, liver or kidney cancer. CDR3 nucleotides: TGCAGTGCTTTAGTTCTAGAGACCCAGTACTTC. Translated, it gives CSALVLETQYF.